The clone carrying this T cell receptor beta chain was counted at least ten times. The data were taken from a study of regulatory T cells in long-lasting Graves disease. Time point: newly diagnosed GD, antithyroid drugs for less than 3 months. The TCR library used RNA extracted from PBMCs. The germline V gene encodes CDR1 SGHAT and CDR2 FQNNGV. V was pared by 1 base and J by 5 bases, with 5 bases of the junction left unmatched. CDR3 length equals 14 residues. Building the TCR beta libraries relied on iRepertoire HTBI primers, and CDR3 regions underwent Arm-PCR. TCRdb independently ran MiXCR on the multiplex PCR reads; one entry per CDR3 protein. The data hold approximately 440,000 distinct CDR3 sequences, with around 16% observed a single time. The data were also submitted as part of a second study, on T cells in Graves' hyperthyroidism and ophthalmopathy.

Sequencing was performed on peripheral blood mononuclear cells (PBMCs), taken at new diagnosis, from a patient treated with antithyroid drugs. The chain couples TRBV11-2 to TRBJ2-7; 7 bases are a match to TRBD1. The sequence came from a man aged 35 to 55 with Graves disease. CDR3 amino acids: CASSLGWTGDEQYF. The CDR3 coding sequence is TGTGCCAGCAGCTTAGGGTGGACAGGCGACGAGCAGTACTTC.